Described below is a single TCR beta chain sequence and its context. Clones were sequenced by immunoSEQ multiplex PCR, and TCRdb holds only the in-frame ones, with some missing. The top ten clones hold 34% of a sample with about 690,000 clones, about 90% of them seen once. The sample belongs to a study of shared clonotypes between healthy human individuals. V gave up 5 bases and J gave up 0 bases, with 12 bases separating them. From germline, CDR1 is SGHRS and CDR2 YFSETQ. The CDR3 contains 15 residues. This clonotype was obtained from a man between 18 and 29 years old in good health. Some clones in this sample may be carry-over from other donors' samples. This chain connects TRBV5-1 to TRBJ2-4; D might be TRBD2 (5 bases). The specimen was memory CD8+ T cells from PBMCs. Described subset: CD45RO+ cells pooled with CCR7-negative TemRA cells. CDR3 amino acids: CASRPGVLAKNIQYF. CDR3 DNA: TGCGCCAGCAGACCCGGGGTGCTAGCCAAAAACATTCAGTACTTC.